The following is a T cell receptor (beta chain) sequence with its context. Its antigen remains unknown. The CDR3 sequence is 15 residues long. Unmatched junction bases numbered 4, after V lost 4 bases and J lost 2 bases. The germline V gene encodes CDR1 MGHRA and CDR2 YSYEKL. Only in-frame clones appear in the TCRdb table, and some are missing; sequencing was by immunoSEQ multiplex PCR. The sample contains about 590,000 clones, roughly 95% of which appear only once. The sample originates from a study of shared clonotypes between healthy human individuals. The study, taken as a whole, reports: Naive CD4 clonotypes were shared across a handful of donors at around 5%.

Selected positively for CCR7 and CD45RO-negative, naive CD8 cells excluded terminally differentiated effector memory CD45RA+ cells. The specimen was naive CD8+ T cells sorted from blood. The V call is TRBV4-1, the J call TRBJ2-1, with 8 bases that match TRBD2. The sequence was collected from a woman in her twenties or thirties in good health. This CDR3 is CASSLSSGPYNEQFF. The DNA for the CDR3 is TGCGCCAGCAGCCTTTCTAGCGGGCCCTACAATGAGCAGTTCTTC.